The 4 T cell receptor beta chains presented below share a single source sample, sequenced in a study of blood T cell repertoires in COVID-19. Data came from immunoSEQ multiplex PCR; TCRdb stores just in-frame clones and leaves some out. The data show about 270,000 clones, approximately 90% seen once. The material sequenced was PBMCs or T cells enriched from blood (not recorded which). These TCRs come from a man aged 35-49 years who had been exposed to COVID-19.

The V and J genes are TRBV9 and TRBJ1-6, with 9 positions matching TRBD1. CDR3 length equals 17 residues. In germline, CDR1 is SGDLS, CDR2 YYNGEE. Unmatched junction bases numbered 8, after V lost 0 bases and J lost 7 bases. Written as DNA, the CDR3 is TGTGCCAGCAGCGTAGATGGACAGGGGAATTGGAATTCACCCCTCCACTTT. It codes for CASSVDGQGNWNSPLHF.

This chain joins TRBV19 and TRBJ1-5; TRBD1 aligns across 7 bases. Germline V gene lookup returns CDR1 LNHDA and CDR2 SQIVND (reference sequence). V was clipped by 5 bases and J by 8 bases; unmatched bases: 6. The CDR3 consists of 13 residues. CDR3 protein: CASSSGQRKPQHF. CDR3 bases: TGTGCCAGTAGTTCGGGACAGAGGAAGCCCCAGCATTTT.

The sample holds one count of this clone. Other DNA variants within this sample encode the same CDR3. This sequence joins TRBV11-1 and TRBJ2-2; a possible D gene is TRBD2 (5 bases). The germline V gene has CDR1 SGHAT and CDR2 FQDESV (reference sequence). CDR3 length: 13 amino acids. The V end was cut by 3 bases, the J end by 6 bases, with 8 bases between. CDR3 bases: TGTGCCAGCAGCTTCGGGGAAGCCGGGGAGCTGTTTTTT. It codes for CASSFGEAGELFF.

DNA of the CDR3: TGCAGCGCAGAACTGGGAGCTAACTATGGCTACACCTTC. It yields the protein CSAELGANYGYTF. The chain combines TRBV29-1 with TRBJ1-2; unclear D gene. Trimming took off 7 bases at V and 0 bases at J, with 12 bases between the two ends. The germline CDR1 and CDR2 sequences are SQVTM and ANQGSEA. The CDR3 consists of 13 residues. Together with reference TRBV29-1 and TRBJ1-2, the CDR3 gives the full variable domain: SAVISQKPSRDICQRGTSLTIQCQVDSQVTMMFWYRQQPGQSLTLIATANQGSEATYESGFVIDKFPISRPNLTFSTLTVSNMSPEDSSIYLCSAELGANYGYTFGSGTRLTVV.